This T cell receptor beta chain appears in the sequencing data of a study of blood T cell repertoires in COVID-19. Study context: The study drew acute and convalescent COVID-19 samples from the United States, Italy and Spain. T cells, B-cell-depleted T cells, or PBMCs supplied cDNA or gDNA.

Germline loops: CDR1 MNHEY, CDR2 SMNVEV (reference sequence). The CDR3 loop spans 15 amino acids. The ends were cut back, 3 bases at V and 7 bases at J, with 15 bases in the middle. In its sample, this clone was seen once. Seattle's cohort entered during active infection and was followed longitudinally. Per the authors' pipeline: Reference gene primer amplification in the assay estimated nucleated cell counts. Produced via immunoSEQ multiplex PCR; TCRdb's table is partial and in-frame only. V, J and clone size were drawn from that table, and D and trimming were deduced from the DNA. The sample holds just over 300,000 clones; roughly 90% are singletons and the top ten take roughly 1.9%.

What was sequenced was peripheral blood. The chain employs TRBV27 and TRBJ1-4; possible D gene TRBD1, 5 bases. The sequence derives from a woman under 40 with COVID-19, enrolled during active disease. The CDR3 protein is CASSFSSGGAEKLFF. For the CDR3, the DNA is TGTGCCAGCAGTTTTTCCTCAGGAGGGGCTGAAAAACTGTTTTTT. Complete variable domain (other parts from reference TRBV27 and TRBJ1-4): EAQVTQNPRYLITVTGKKLTVTCSQNMNHEYMSWYRQDPGLGLRQIYYSMNVEVTDKGDVPEGYKVSRKEKRNFPLILESPSPNQTSLYFCASSFSSGGAEKLFFGSGTQLSVL.